Listed here are 25 T cell receptor beta chains from one sample, sequenced in a study of T cell responses to AZD1222 COVID-19 vaccine. TCRdb's copy holds only in-frame clones and misses some; the assay was immunoSEQ multiplex PCR. In the table there are roughly 100,000 clones, around nine tenths of which are singletons. The sample was peripheral blood, taken on day 0 of AZD1222 vaccination. These receptor sequences come from an adult in good health.

The J gene is TRBJ2-7, the V gene TRBV19; TRBD2 matches at 7 bases. Germline V CDR1 and CDR2: LNHDA, SQIVND (reference sequence). The length of the CDR3 is 16 residues. Trimming removed 3 bases from V and 0 bases from J; junction bases left unmatched: 8. The CDR3 region is CASSIVAGDPSYEQYF. The CDR3 bases are TGTGCCAGTAGTATTGTTGCGGGGGATCCCTCCTACGAGCAGTACTTC.

This chain connects TRBV12-3 or TRBV12-4 to TRBJ1-3; D is unresolved. Trimming left V 7 bases short and J 0 bases short, with 4 bases between. The CDR3 spans 12 residues. CDR3 DNA sequence: TGTGCCAGCATGCCCTCTGGAAACACCATATATTTT. Its translation is CASMPSGNTIYF.

J is TRBJ2-7 and V is TRBV28; D is perhaps TRBD1 (5 bases). Trimming left V 3 bases short and J 4 bases short, with 10 bases between. This CDR3 has 13 residues. Germline V gives CDR1 MDHEN, CDR2 SYDVKM. CDR3 amino acids: CASSFKGLYEQYF. The DNA for the CDR3 is TGTGCCAGCAGTTTTAAGGGGTTGTACGAGCAGTACTTC.

The V call is TRBV7-9, the J call TRBJ2-5, with 11 bases aligning to TRBD2. Germline-derived CDR1 and CDR2 are SEHNR and FQNEAQ (reference sequence). V was clipped by 7 bases and J by 3 bases; unmatched bases: 13. This CDR3 is built from 17 residues. The CDR3 spells CASNAWNSGGAKETQYF. The CDR3 region has the DNA TGTGCCAGCAACGCTTGGAATAGCGGGGGGGCCAAAGAGACCCAGTACTTC.

The V call is TRBV10-3, the J call TRBJ1-2; no clear D. Germline lookup yields CDR1 ENHRY and CDR2 SYGVKD. With 7 bases removed from V and 6 bases from J, the gap between germline ends came to 15 bases. The CDR3 is 13 amino acids. CDR3 sequence reads: CAITGKNGDGYTF. CDR3 DNA sequence: TGTGCCATCACCGGTAAAAACGGAGATGGCTACACCTTC.

V gene TRBV11-2 combines with J gene TRBJ2-5; 8 bases are shared with TRBD1. The ends lost 5 bases at V and 9 bases at J; junction bases unmatched: 11. Germline V gene lookup returns CDR1 SGHAT and CDR2 FQNNGV. This CDR3 region has 14 residues. DNA of the CDR3: TGTGCCAGCAGCCGGCCCGGGACAGGCGAGGCCCAGTACTTC. Translating gives CASSRPGTGEAQYF.

The chain combines TRBV6-6 with TRBJ1-3; 10 bases line up with TRBD1. The CDR3 consists of 14 residues. CDR1 is MNHNY and CDR2 is SVGAGI in the germline V gene (reference sequence). The junction had 0 bases not matched to a gene; V was cut back by 5 bases and J by 2 bases. This chain's CDR3 is CASSGTGAGNTIYF. The DNA for the CDR3 is TGTGCCAGCAGTGGGACAGGGGCTGGAAACACCATATATTTT.

The chain is built from TRBV7-9 and TRBJ2-1, with 10 bases lining up with TRBD1. The CDR3 has 15 amino acids. With 1 base clipped from V and 8 bases from J, the junction kept 5 bases outside the gene matches. The germline V gene encodes CDR1 SEHNR and CDR2 FQNEAQ (reference sequence). This CDR3 reads CASSLDGTGAYEQFF. The CDR3 region has the DNA TGTGCCAGCAGCTTAGATGGGACAGGGGCGTATGAGCAGTTCTTC.

The V and J genes are TRBV5-5 and TRBJ1-1; D not resolved. Germline loops: CDR1 SGHKS, CDR2 YYEKEE (reference sequence). V lost 1 base and J 11 bases, leaving 12 bases between the germline ends. The CDR3 runs 12 residues. The CDR3 sequence: CASSLRRHEAFF. The CDR3 DNA sequence: TGTGCCAGCAGCTTGCGACGGCATGAGGCTTTCTTT.

The V call is TRBV4-1, the J call TRBJ2-7; D uncertain. This CDR3 comprises 15 residues. V was pared by 1 base and J by 1 base, with 11 bases between. Germline assignment: CDR1 MGHRA and CDR2 YSYEKL. The CDR3 is CASSQGHTVSYEQYF. The CDR3 DNA sequence: TGCGCCAGCAGCCAAGGTCACACGGTATCCTACGAGCAGTACTTC.

The gene calls are TRBV27 and TRBJ2-1; 10 bases line up with TRBD2. The CDR3 extends over 15 amino acids. Germline loops: CDR1 MNHEY, CDR2 SMNVEV (reference sequence). The ends lost 5 bases at V and 1 base at J; junction bases unmatched: 2. CDR3 residues: CASSLSGGSYNEQFF. Here the CDR3 DNA reads TGTGCCAGCAGTCTTAGCGGGGGGTCCTACAATGAGCAGTTCTTC.

CDR3 region: CASSWDRLGTQYF. The CDR3 nucleotides are TGTGCCAGCAGCTGGGACAGGCTGGGGACCCAGTACTTC. The chain combines TRBV7-2 with TRBJ2-5, with 8 positions matching TRBD1. The germline V gene encodes CDR1 SGHTA and CDR2 FQGNSA. Trimming at V came to 4 bases and at J to 7 bases, leaving 5 bases not matched to a gene. The length of the CDR3 is 13 residues.

A note on this clone: The conserved closing phenylalanine or tryptophan is absent in this CDR3, likely reflecting a read error. The chain couples TRBV11-2 to TRBJ1-6; no clear D gene. CDR3 size: 13 residues. Germline V gene lookup returns CDR1 SGHAT and CDR2 FQNNGV. The CDR3 coding sequence is TGTGCCAGCAGGTTAGCGGCCAGTTCACCCCTCCACCTT. Translation: CASRLAASSPLHL.

In this sample, this clone turned up a few times. The chain has TRBV27 and TRBJ1-4; D possibly corresponds to TRBD1 (5 bases). With 6 bases removed from V and 12 bases from J, the gap between germline ends came to 20 bases. The CDR3 runs to 14 residues. Germline V gives CDR1 MNHEY, CDR2 SMNVEV (reference sequence). CDR3 region: CASRPPGAHGELFF. CDR3 in DNA: TGTGCCAGCAGGCCACCCGGGGCACACGGGGAACTGTTTTTT. Full variable domain (rest looked up from reference TRBV27 and TRBJ1-4): EAQVTQNPRYLITVTGKKLTVTCSQNMNHEYMSWYRQDPGLGLRQIYYSMNVEVTDKGDVPEGYKVSRKEKRNFPLILESPSPNQTSLYFCASRPPGAHGELFFGSGTQLSVL.

This clone showed up just a few times. This chain connects TRBV30 to TRBJ2-5, with TRBD2 matching 13 bases. The germline V gene has CDR1 GTSNPN and CDR2 SVGIG (reference sequence). The CDR3 is made up of 15 amino acids. V trimming: 1 base; J trimming: 8 bases; junction bases outside the gene matches: 7. CDR3 region: CAWSGRLAGGPTQYF. In DNA, the CDR3 is TGTGCCTGGAGTGGACGACTAGCGGGGGGCCCCACCCAGTACTTC.

The genes are TRBV6-5 and TRBJ1-4; the match to TRBD1 covers 8 bases. The ends lost 6 bases at V and 4 bases at J; junction bases unmatched: 4. The CDR3 has 14 amino acids. CDR1 MNHEY and CDR2 SVGAGI come from the germline V gene. CDR3 loop: CASRQTGVNEKLFF. The CDR3 bases are TGTGCCAGCAGGCAGACAGGGGTTAATGAAAAACTGTTTTTT.

The chain employs TRBV7-2 and TRBJ2-5, with TRBD1 as a possible D gene (6 bases). Germline loops: CDR1 SGHTA, CDR2 FQGNSA. The CDR3 is 15 amino acids. The ends were cut back, 1 base at V and 3 bases at J, with 12 bases in the middle. This CDR3 is CASSLVNRQEETQYF. The CDR3 nucleotides read TGTGCCAGCAGCTTAGTGAATCGACAGGAAGAGACCCAGTACTTC.

This sequence joins TRBV12-3 or TRBV12-4 and TRBJ1-2, with 8 positions matching TRBD1. After removal of 8 bases from V and 6 bases from J, the junction contained 2 bases not matched to a gene. The CDR3 is 11 amino acids. The CDR3 spells CASAGGDGYTF. DNA of the CDR3: TGTGCCAGCGCAGGGGGCGATGGCTACACCTTC.

On this clone: This CDR3 is also generated by other DNA sequences in the sample. The rearrangement uses TRBV6-1 and TRBJ2-3; 11 positions match TRBD2. The CDR3 consists of 16 residues. V dropped 4 bases and J dropped 0; count of bases not matched to a gene: 3. Germline assignment: CDR1 MNHNS and CDR2 SASEGT. CDR3 nucleotide sequence: TGTGCCAGCAGTGGCGGACTAGCGGGCAGCACAGATACGCAGTATTTT. It translates to CASSGGLAGSTDTQYF.

The chain is built from TRBV11-2 and TRBJ2-1; 8 bases line up with TRBD2. CDR3 length equals 15 residues. The V segment lost 7 bases and the J segment 2 bases; nucleotides outside the gene matches: 7. Germline V CDR1 and CDR2: SGHAT, FQNNGV. CDR3 bases: TGTGCCAGCATCCCAGCGGGGGCGACCTACAATGAGCAGTTCTTC. It encodes CASIPAGATYNEQFF.

The J gene is TRBJ1-5, the V gene TRBV2; 9 nucleotides match TRBD1. There are 15 residues in the CDR3. The V and J ends lost 3 bases and 8 bases, in that order; junction bases with no gene match: 8. The V gene's germline CDR1 is SNHLY and CDR2 FYNNEI. The CDR3 bases are TGTGCCAGCAGTGACCCGGGGACAGGGAGTGAGCCCCAGCATTTT. Its translation: CASSDPGTGSEPQHF.

This clone showed up just once. This rearrangement joins TRBV6-5 to TRBJ2-2; D possibly corresponds to TRBD2 (5 bases). Trimming took off 1 base at V and 8 bases at J, with 8 bases between the two ends. The CDR3 spans 13 residues. In germline, CDR1 is MNHEY, CDR2 SVGAGI. This CDR3 reads CASSYWEKGELFF. The CDR3 coding sequence is TGTGCCAGCAGTTACTGGGAGAAAGGGGAGCTGTTTTTT.

The V and J genes are TRBV19 and TRBJ2-7; 10 positions match TRBD1. Germline V gene lookup returns CDR1 LNHDA and CDR2 SQIVND (reference sequence). J gave up 1 base and V 4 bases, and 4 bases lay outside the gene matches. The CDR3 has 15 residues. The CDR3 DNA sequence: TGTGCCAGTAGTACCGGGACAGGGGCTTCCTACGAGCAGTACTTC. Translation gives CASSTGTGASYEQYF.

The chain is built from TRBV4-2 and TRBJ2-2, with 8 bases matching TRBD2. The CDR3 is made up of 17 amino acids. Germline lookup yields CDR1 LGHNA and CDR2 YNFKEQ. Germline trimming cut 0 bases from V and 6 bases from J; bases unmatched to any gene: 9. The CDR3 coding sequence is TGTGCCAGCAGCCAAGAGAAGGGGACTAGTGCGGCCGGGGAGCTGTTTTTT. Amino acid sequence: CASSQEKGTSAAGELFF.

The rearrangement joins TRBV7-9 to TRBJ1-1; D is possibly TRBD1 (6 bases). The CDR3 spans 17 residues. Germline V gene lookup returns CDR1 SEHNR and CDR2 FQNEAQ (reference sequence). The V and J ends lost 5 bases and 0 bases respectively, with 19 bases between them. For the CDR3, the DNA is TGTGCCAGCAGCCCCTCTGGCCGCGGGGGCATGAACACTGAAGCTTTCTTT. It translates to CASSPSGRGGMNTEAFF. The full variable domain, its missing parts supplied by reference TRBV7-9 and TRBJ1-1, is DTGVSQNPRHKITKRGQNVTFRCDPISEHNRLYWYRQTLGQGPEFLTYFQNEAQLEKSRLLSDRFSAERPKGSFSTLEIQRTEQGDSAMYLCASSPSGRGGMNTEAFFGQGTRLTVV.